These 21 T cell receptor beta chains originate from one sample sequenced in a study of T-cell memory formation after mild COVID-19 (dated by TCRdb to about 2021). Libraries came from 5' RACE. The run used an Illumina NovaSeq 6000. TCRdb trimmed public reads at Q25 via fastp, called clones via MiXCR and kept in-frame beta chains. Records with the same CDR3 protein are collapsed into one entry carrying the most frequent genes and DNA. This sample has about 470,000 distinct CDR3 sequences in its table, and 15% to 20% of those were observed once. Approximately 13% of the sample goes to the ten largest clones. The specimen sequenced was PBMCs or a T cell subset sorted from them (not recorded which). Every receptor here comes from an adult woman who had mild COVID-19 (a few samples of this study predate the infection). The sample titles of this study are shuffled in the database, so cell type and time point are left out; the donor was told from shared clones.

This clonotype was picked up a small number of times. The rearrangement uses TRBV4-1 and TRBJ2-1; D remains unclear. This CDR3 contains 16 residues. CDR1 is MGHRA, CDR2 YSYEKL, per germline. V lost 0 bases, J lost 5 bases, and 14 bases lay in between. In DNA, the CDR3 is TGCGCCAGCAGCCAAGATCACAGTGGAACCGACAATGAGCAGTTCTTC. It yields the protein CASSQDHSGTDNEQFF.

This chain joins TRBV5-1 and TRBJ2-3; TRBD1 matches at 7 bases. The CDR3 is 14 amino acids. Germline values: CDR1 SGHRS, CDR2 YFSETQ. The junction had 4 bases not matched to a gene; V was cut back by 3 bases and J by 3 bases. The CDR3 DNA reads as TGCGCCAGCAGCTGGCGGACAGGAACAGATACGCAGTATTTT. Encoded protein: CASSWRTGTDTQYF.

This clonotype has a count of ten or more. The chain recombines TRBV7-9 with TRBJ2-5; the D is unclear. The CDR3 is 12 amino acids. Trimming shortened V by 5 bases and J by 3 bases, and 7 bases separated the two germline ends. The V gene's germline CDR1 is SEHNR and CDR2 FQNEAQ (reference sequence). CDR3 in DNA: TGTGCCAGCAGCCTCTTTGAAGAGACCCAGTACTTC. Amino acids: CASSLFEETQYF.

This clonotype was seen more than once but under ten times. The rearrangement joins TRBV25-1 to TRBJ2-7, with D possibly being TRBD1 or TRBD2 (6 bases each). The CDR3 runs to 15 residues. Germline CDR1 and CDR2: MGHDK and SYGVNS. V lost 3 bases, J lost 0 bases, and 12 bases lay in between. The CDR3 loop reads CASSDLGGSSYEQYF. The CDR3 DNA follows: TGTGCCAGCAGTGATTTAGGGGGGAGCTCCTACGAGCAGTACTTC.

This clonotype was observed a handful of times. The V and J genes are TRBV3-1 and TRBJ2-7; the D is unclear. The CDR3 is made up of 11 amino acids. Trimming pared 0 bases from V and 10 bases from J, leaving 7 bases between. Germline lookup yields CDR1 LGHDT and CDR2 YNNKEL (reference sequence). The CDR3: CASSQEMKQYF. The CDR3 bases are TGTGCCAGCAGCCAAGAAATGAAACAGTACTTC.

By share, this clonotype counts as medium-sized. The chain recombines TRBV7-9 with TRBJ1-4; no firm D call. Germline V lookup: CDR1 SEHNR, CDR2 FQNEAQ (reference sequence). Trimming took 6 bases from V and 6 from J, leaving 14 bases between them. The CDR3 has 14 residues. The CDR3 reads CASSLRREDEKLFF. Here the CDR3 DNA reads TGTGCCAGCAGTCTCCGGAGGGAAGATGAAAAACTGTTTTTT.

The genes are TRBV9 and TRBJ2-1; 7 nucleotides align to TRBD2. Germline CDR1 SGDLS, CDR2 YYNGEE. This CDR3 has 13 residues. After removal of 7 bases from V and 4 bases from J, the junction contained 5 bases not matched to a gene. Here the CDR3 DNA reads TGTGCCAGCGGGAGGGGCCGTTACAATGAGCAGTTCTTC. It yields the protein CASGRGRYNEQFF.

The sample holds a few counts of this clonotype. The chain links TRBV12-3 or TRBV12-4 to TRBJ2-7; 9 bases are shared with TRBD1. J gave up 5 bases and V 3 bases, and 8 bases lay outside the gene matches. The CDR3 totals 15 residues. CDR3 DNA sequence: TGTGCCAGCAGTTTTCGGGGACAGGGTAAACACGAGCAGTACTTC. Translated: CASSFRGQGKHEQYF.

This chain connects TRBV29-1 to TRBJ2-3; 11 bases map to TRBD2. The V segment lost 5 bases and the J segment 8 bases; nucleotides outside the gene matches: 6. CDR3 length equals 13 residues. CDR1 and CDR2 (germline): SQVTM, ANQGSEA. CDR3: CSVLAGGAVTQYF. CDR3 DNA sequence: TGCAGCGTTCTAGCGGGAGGCGCGGTTACGCAGTATTTT.

This clonotype was counted ten times or more. V usage is TRBV12-3 or TRBV12-4 and J usage is TRBJ2-3; 11 bases fit TRBD2. The CDR3 covers 15 residues. With 6 bases clipped from V and 2 bases from J, the junction kept 4 bases outside the gene matches. CDR3: CASRGTSGFTDTQYF. CDR3 DNA sequence: TGTGCCAGCAGGGGGACTAGCGGCTTCACAGATACGCAGTATTTT.

There are a few counts of this clonotype. This chain connects TRBV6-5 to TRBJ2-3, with 10 bases matching TRBD2. The germline V gene has CDR1 MNHEY and CDR2 SVGAGI. This CDR3 has 15 residues. With 4 bases clipped from V and 3 bases from J, the junction kept 4 bases outside the gene matches. The CDR3 is CASSSMTSGTDTQYF. Here the CDR3 DNA reads TGTGCCAGCAGTTCCATGACTAGCGGGACAGATACGCAGTATTTT.

This clonotype was observed a few times. This chain uses TRBV12-3 or TRBV12-4 with TRBJ1-2; TRBD1 is a possible D gene (6 bases). The V end was cut by 3 bases, the J end by 3 bases, with 11 bases between. This CDR3 spans 14 amino acids. CDR3 DNA sequence: TGTGCCAGCAGTTTTCGCAGGGGTGACTATGGCTACACCTTC. Translation gives CASSFRRGDYGYTF.

In its sample, this clonotype was seen a few times. This chain uses TRBV6-5 with TRBJ1-1; 10 nucleotides line up with TRBD1. Trimming took 7 bases from V and 1 from J; bases not matched to a gene: 9. The CDR3 has 16 residues. Germline CDR1 reads MNHEY; CDR2 reads SVGAGI. Here the CDR3 DNA reads TGTGCCAGCACTCCGGGACAGGGGAATGGGAACACTGAAGCTTTCTTT. Translating it yields CASTPGQGNGNTEAFF.

This clonotype was detected a few times. V gene TRBV20-1 combines with J gene TRBJ2-3; 13 nucleotides align to TRBD2. Germline CDR1 is DFQATT and CDR2 is SNEGSKA (reference sequence). Losses at the gene ends were 5 bases for V and 6 bases for J; bases not matched to a gene: 8. The CDR3 is 15 amino acids. For the CDR3, the DNA is TGCAGTGCTCAGGGACTAGCGGGACGTAGCGATACGCAGTATTTT. Amino acids: CSAQGLAGRSDTQYF.

In this sample, this clonotype turned up many times. DNA for the CDR3: TGTGCCAGCAGCTTCTGGACAGGGGATAATACGCAGTATTTT. Its protein is CASSFWTGDNTQYF. V usage is TRBV7-2 and J usage is TRBJ2-3; 9 nucleotides align to TRBD1. Looked up from germline, CDR1 is SGHTA and CDR2 is FQGNSA. With 3 bases clipped from V and 7 bases from J, the junction kept 5 bases outside the gene matches. This CDR3 contains 14 residues.

This clonotype turned up a few times. The genes are TRBV12-3 or TRBV12-4 and TRBJ2-5; D may be TRBD1 (5 bases). V was pared by 5 bases and J by 3 bases, with 10 bases between. The CDR3 has 13 residues. The CDR3 spells CASSVQGKETQYF. For the CDR3, the DNA is TGTGCCAGCAGTGTTCAGGGAAAAGAGACCCAGTACTTC.

The genes are TRBV7-9 and TRBJ1-2, with 7 bases lining up with TRBD1. The CDR3 sequence is 15 residues long. CDR1 is SEHNR and CDR2 is FQNEAQ in the germline V gene (reference sequence). V shed 5 bases, J shed 0 bases, and the junction held 6 bases outside the gene matches. This CDR3 is CASSPPGTANYGYTF. In DNA form, the CDR3 reads TGTGCCAGCAGCCCCCCCGGGACAGCTAACTATGGCTACACCTTC.

This clonotype appeared a few times. The gene calls are TRBV4-3 and TRBJ1-2, with a weak D call TRBD1 (6 bases). The CDR3 runs to 14 residues. Germline V gene lookup returns CDR1 LGHNA and CDR2 YSLEER. Trimming removed 0 bases from V and 12 bases from J, with 17 bases in between. CDR3 region: CASSQDWGAPPDTF. CDR3 in DNA: TGCGCCAGCAGCCAAGACTGGGGGGCCCCTCCTGACACCTTC.

This clonotype has a count of ten or more. The chain has TRBV30 and TRBJ2-7, with D possibly being TRBD2 (6 bases). Germline CDR1 GTSNPN, CDR2 SVGIG (reference sequence). The CDR3 contains 12 residues. V shed 3 bases and J shed 4 bases, with 10 bases lying between them. The CDR3 bases are TGTGCCTGGAGGGGCGGAGGGTACGAGCAGTACTTC. Residues: CAWRGGGYEQYF.

The chain has TRBV12-3 or TRBV12-4 and TRBJ1-2; TRBD1 aligns across 11 bases. CDR3 length: 15 amino acids. After removal of 3 bases from V and 8 bases from J, the junction contained 8 bases not matched to a gene. CDR3 bases: TGTGCCAGCAGTTTCTTCGGACAGGGGGCTCAGGGCTACACCTTC. Amino acids: CASSFFGQGAQGYTF.

A few counts support this clonotype. CDR3 nucleotides: TGTGCCAGCAGCTTAGCGAGGGCTAGCGGGAGTTACGAGCAGTACTTC. Encoded protein: CASSLARASGSYEQYF. This chain joins TRBV7-2 and TRBJ2-7; 10 positions agree with TRBD2. CDR3 length equals 16 residues. V was clipped by 0 bases and J by 4 bases; unmatched bases: 6. The germline CDR1 and CDR2 sequences are SGHTA and FQGNSA.